This T cell receptor beta chain was obtained from a study of blood T cell repertoires in COVID-19. Study information: In each case, the material was cDNA or gDNA derived from T cells, B-cell-depleted T cells, or PBMCs.

Per the authors' pipeline: It was from reference gene primer amplification that nucleated cell counts were estimated. This table comes from immunoSEQ multiplex PCR, and its TCRdb copy is limited to in-frame clones, with some not included. Clone size and V and J calls were adopted from that table, with D and trimming inferred from the DNA. Among roughly 280,000 clones listed, roughly 86% were seen once. CDR1 and CDR2 (germline): SGHRS, YFSETQ. Deletions cut 0 bases from V and 4 bases from J, with 9 bases between. This CDR3 is built from 14 residues. The chain couples TRBV5-1 to TRBJ2-3, with D perhaps TRBD2 (6 bases). This TCR was recovered from a man aged 35 to 55 with active or convalescent COVID-19. Sequenced sample: peripheral blood. CDR3 amino acids: CASSLAPGADTQYF. In DNA form, the CDR3 reads TGCGCCAGCAGCTTGGCGCCGGGGGCAGATACGCAGTATTTT.